This T cell receptor beta chain was profiled in a study of T cells in Graves' hyperthyroidism and ophthalmopathy. Diagnosis rested on symptoms, serum thyroxine and TRAb, thyroid ultrasound, and orbital computed tomography. Template material for amplifying TCR beta CDR3 regions consisted of RNA transcripts. Researchers ran a first-round RT-PCR on the TCR CDR3 using the HTBI primer set. TCRdb passed the multiplex PCR reads through MiXCR, listing each CDR3 protein once. The sample carries 600,000 to 850,000 distinct CDR3 sequences, roughly a sixth recorded once. Germline CDR1 SGHVS, CDR2 FQNEAQ. CDR3 length equals 15 residues. Trimming removed 3 bases from V and 3 bases from J; junction bases left unmatched: 6. At least ten counts were recorded for this clonotype.

The sequenced sample consisted of blood. This chain joins TRBV7-8 and TRBJ2-3; the match to TRBD1 covers 7 bases. The receptor comes from a woman aged 45-59 years with Graves' hyperthyroidism that later progressed to Graves' ophthalmopathy. The CDR3: CASSFPTGWTDTQYF. The CDR3 bases are TGTGCCAGCAGCTTCCCGACAGGGTGGACAGATACGCAGTATTTT.